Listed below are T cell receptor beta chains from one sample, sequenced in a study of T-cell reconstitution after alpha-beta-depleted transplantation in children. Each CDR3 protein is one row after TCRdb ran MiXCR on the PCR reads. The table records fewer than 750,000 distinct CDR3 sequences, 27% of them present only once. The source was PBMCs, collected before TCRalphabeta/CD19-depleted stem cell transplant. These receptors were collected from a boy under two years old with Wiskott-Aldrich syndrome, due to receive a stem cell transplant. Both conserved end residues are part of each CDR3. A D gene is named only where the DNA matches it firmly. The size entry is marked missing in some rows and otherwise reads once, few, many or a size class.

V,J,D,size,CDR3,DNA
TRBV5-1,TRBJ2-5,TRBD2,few,CASSLTSGSNLETQYF,TGCGCCAGCAGCCTAACTAGCGGGAGTAATTTAGAGACCCAGTACTTC
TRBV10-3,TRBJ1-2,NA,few,CAISDAEFYGYTF,TGTGCCATCAGTGACGCGGAGTTCTATGGCTACACCTTC
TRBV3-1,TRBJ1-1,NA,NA,CASSQDTPLQGPNTEAFF,TGTGCCAGCAGCCAAGATACCCCCTTACAGGGACCGAACACTGAAGCTTTCTTT
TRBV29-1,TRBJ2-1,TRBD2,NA,CSVEGTSGIRSYNEQFF,TGCAGCGTTGAAGGGACTAGCGGGATCCGGTCCTACAATGAGCAGTTCTTC
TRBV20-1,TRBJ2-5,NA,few,CSARDQRSKETQYF,TGCAGTGCTAGAGATCAGCGGTCCAAAGAGACCCAGTACTTC
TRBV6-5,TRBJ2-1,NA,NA,CASSYFQDNEQFF,TGTGCCAGCAGTTACTTCCAGGACAATGAGCAGTTCTTC
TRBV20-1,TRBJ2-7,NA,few,CSATGGPTYEQYF,TGCAGTGCTACTGGCGGTCCCACCTACGAGCAGTACTTC
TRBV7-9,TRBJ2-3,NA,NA,CASSLSKGRGTDTQYF,TGTGCCAGCAGCTTATCGAAAGGCAGGGGCACAGATACGCAGTATTTT
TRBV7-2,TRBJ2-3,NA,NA,CASSFRRQLDTQYF,TGTGCCAGCAGCTTTCGAAGGCAGCTAGATACGCAGTATTTT
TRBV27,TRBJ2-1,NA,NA,CASSLRGGRNYNEQFF,TGTGCCAGCAGTTTGCGAGGGGGAAGGAACTACAATGAGCAGTTCTTC
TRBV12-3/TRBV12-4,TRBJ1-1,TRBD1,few,CASSLVQGARGWNTEAFF,TGTGCCAGCAGTTTGGTACAGGGGGCGCGAGGTTGGAACACTGAAGCTTTCTTT
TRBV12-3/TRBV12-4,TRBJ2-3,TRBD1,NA,CASSFGTGSDTQYF,TGTGCCAGCAGTTTCGGGACAGGGTCAGATACGCAGTATTTT
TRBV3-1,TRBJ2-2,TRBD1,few,CASSQGGTGRWELFF,TGTGCCAGCAGCCAAGGAGGGACAGGGAGATGGGAGCTGTTTTTT
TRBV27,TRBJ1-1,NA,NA,CASSFLMNTEAFF,TGTGCCAGCAGTTTCCTGATGAACACTGAAGCTTTCTTT
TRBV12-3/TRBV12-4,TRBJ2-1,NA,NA,CASSMLGHEQFF,TGTGCCAGCAGTATGTTAGGGCATGAGCAGTTCTTC
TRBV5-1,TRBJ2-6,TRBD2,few,CASSFPGLAGEFGANVLTF,TGCGCCAGCAGCTTTCCGGGACTAGCGGGAGAATTTGGGGCCAACGTCCTGACTTTC
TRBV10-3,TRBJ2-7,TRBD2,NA,CAISISGVLYEQYF,TGTGCCATCAGTATCAGCGGGGTGCTCTACGAGCAGTACTTC
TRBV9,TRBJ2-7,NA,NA,CASSVGPSSYEQYF,TGTGCCAGCAGCGTAGGACCGAGCTCCTACGAGCAGTACTTC
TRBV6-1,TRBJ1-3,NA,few,CASSARLQRSGNTIYF,TGTGCCAGCAGTGCCCGCCTACAGAGATCTGGAAACACCATATATTTT
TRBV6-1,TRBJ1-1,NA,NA,CASSPNLGHMNTEAFF,TGTGCCAGCAGTCCGAATCTGGGGCATATGAACACTGAAGCTTTCTTT
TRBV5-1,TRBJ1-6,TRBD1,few,CASSLDGRGHSPLHF,TGCGCCAGCAGCCTGGATGGCAGGGGGCATTCACCCCTCCACTTT
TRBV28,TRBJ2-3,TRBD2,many,CASSSGGTSRTDTQYF,TGTGCCAGCAGTTCCGGCGGGACTAGTCGCACAGATACGCAGTATTTT
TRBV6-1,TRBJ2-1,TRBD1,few,CASRRTGGVINEQFF,TGTGCCAGCAGGAGGACAGGGGGCGTAATAAATGAGCAGTTCTTC
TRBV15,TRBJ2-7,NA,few,CATSRDLRLNEQYF,TGTGCCACCAGCAGAGATCTCAGACTAAACGAGCAGTACTTC
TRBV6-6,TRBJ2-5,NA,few,CASSHQVQTQYF,TGTGCCAGCAGTCACCAAGTGCAGACCCAGTACTTC
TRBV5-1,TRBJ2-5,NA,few,CASSLAGAMETQYF,TGCGCCAGCAGCCTGGCGGGGGCAATGGAGACCCAGTACTTC
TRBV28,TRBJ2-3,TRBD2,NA,CASSLYLPGGVADTQYF,TGTGCCAGCAGTTTATACCTCCCGGGAGGGGTGGCAGATACGCAGTATTTT
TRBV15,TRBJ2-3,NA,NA,CATSAPVGGHPDTQYF,TGTGCCACCAGCGCCCCCGTTGGAGGGCACCCAGATACGCAGTATTTT
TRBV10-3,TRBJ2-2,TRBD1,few,CAISGTGSGTGELFF,TGTGCCATCAGTGGGACAGGGTCGGGCACCGGGGAGCTGTTTTTT
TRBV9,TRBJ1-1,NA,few,CASSSRGIMNTEAFF,TGTGCCAGCAGTTCCAGGGGCATCATGAACACTGAAGCTTTCTTT
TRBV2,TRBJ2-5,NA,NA,CASSPSGTWGETQYF,TGTGCCAGCAGCCCATCAGGGACCTGGGGAGAGACCCAGTACTTC
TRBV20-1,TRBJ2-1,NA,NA,CSARRGPWPGNEQFF,TGCAGTGCTAGACGGGGGCCTTGGCCAGGGAATGAGCAGTTCTTC
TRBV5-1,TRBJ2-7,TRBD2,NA,CASSTSGSSYEHYF,TGCGCCAGCAGCACTAGCGGGAGCTCCTACGAGCACTACTTC
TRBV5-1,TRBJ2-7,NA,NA,CASSAGMFYEQYF,TGCGCCAGCAGCGCAGGGATGTTCTACGAGCAGTACTTC
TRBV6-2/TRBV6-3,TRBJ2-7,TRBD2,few,CASTRLAGDYEQYF,TGTGCCAGCACTCGACTAGCGGGCGACTACGAGCAGTACTTC
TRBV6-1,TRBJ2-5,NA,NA,CASSMGGPQETQYF,TGTGCCAGCTCTATGGGGGGGCCTCAAGAGACCCAGTACTTC
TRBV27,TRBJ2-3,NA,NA,CASMLALTSTDTQYF,TGTGCCAGCATGCTGGCTTTAACTAGCACAGATACGCAGTATTTT
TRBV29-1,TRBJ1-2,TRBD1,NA,CSTGQVGGYTF,TGCAGCACCGGACAGGTCGGTGGCTACACCTTC
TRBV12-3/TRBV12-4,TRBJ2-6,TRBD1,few,CAIQGALGANVLTF,TGTGCCATACAGGGGGCGCTTGGGGCCAACGTCCTGACTTTC
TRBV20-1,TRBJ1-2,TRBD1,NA,CSARQGASYGYTF,TGCAGTGCTAGACAGGGGGCGTCCTATGGCTACACCTTC
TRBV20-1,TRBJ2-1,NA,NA,CSASPDVPLRYNEQFF,TGCAGTGCGAGCCCGGACGTACCCTTGAGGTACAATGAGCAGTTCTTC
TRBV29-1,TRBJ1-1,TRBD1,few,CSVELQGAKVNTEAFF,TGCAGCGTTGAATTACAGGGGGCGAAAGTGAACACTGAAGCTTTCTTT
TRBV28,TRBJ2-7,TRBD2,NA,CASSPRTSLAYEQYF,TGTGCCAGCAGCCCGAGGACTAGTCTTGCCTACGAGCAGTACTTC
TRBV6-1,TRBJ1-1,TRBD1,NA,CASRARTGRGTEAFF,TGTGCCAGCAGAGCTCGGACAGGGAGGGGGACTGAAGCTTTCTTT
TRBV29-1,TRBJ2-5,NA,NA,CSVRRRGREETQYF,TGCAGCGTACGACGGAGGGGGCGCGAAGAGACCCAGTACTTC
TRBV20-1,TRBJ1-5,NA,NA,CSARPLVWGLSYSNQPQHF,TGCAGTGCTAGACCCCTCGTGTGGGGGCTAAGCTATAGCAATCAGCCCCAGCATTTT
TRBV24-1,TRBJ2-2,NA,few,CATSEGDTNTGELFF,TGTGCCACCAGTGAGGGAGACACAAACACCGGGGAGCTGTTTTTT